These 20 T cell receptor beta chains share one sample of origin, sequenced in a study of beta chain features in type 1 diabetes. The isolated RNA, all of it, was reverse transcribed, so expressed TCRB transcripts were what got sequenced. Generated by immunoSEQ multiplex PCR, the TCRdb table keeps only in-frame clones and is missing some. This table holds around 250,000 clones, 12% to 15% found once. Sample: naive CD4+ T cells from blood. Receptor source: a woman in her thirties or forties in good health.

This clone has only a few counts. The chain recombines TRBV5-1 with TRBJ1-2; the match to TRBD1 covers 8 bases. The CDR3 consists of 13 residues. V lost 4 bases and J lost 4; bases outside the gene matches: 3. Germline V gene data show CDR1 as SGHRS and CDR2 as YFSETQ. In DNA form, the CDR3 reads TGCGCCAGCAGCCGAGGACAGGGCTATGGCTACACCTTC. Its protein product is CASSRGQGYGYTF.

The chain recombines TRBV7-9 with TRBJ2-4, with TRBD2 identical over 13 bases. The CDR3 spans 16 residues. V shed 5 bases, J shed 4 bases, and the junction held 5 bases outside the gene matches. In germline, CDR1 is SEHNR, CDR2 FQNEAQ (reference sequence). In DNA, the CDR3 is TGTGCCAGCAGCGGGACTAGCGGGGATCAGAAAAACATTCAGTACTTC. Translating it yields CASSGTSGDQKNIQYF.

V gene TRBV5-4 combines with J gene TRBJ1-1; D gene ambiguous. V lost 4 bases and J lost 1, with 14 bases in between. The germline gives CDR1 SGHNT, CDR2 YYREEE (reference sequence). The CDR3 has 15 amino acids. The CDR3 coding sequence is TGTGCCAGCAGCCACGGTGGAGGTCAGAACACTGAAGCTTTCTTT. Translating it yields CASSHGGGQNTEAFF.

This clone has only a few counts. The chain combines TRBV5-1 with TRBJ2-3, with a weak D call TRBD1 (5 bases). The CDR3 totals 14 residues. CDR1 is SGHRS, CDR2 YFSETQ, per germline. V shed 0 bases and J shed 4 bases, with 9 bases lying between them. The CDR3 here is CASSLGGRSDTQYF. The CDR3 region has the DNA TGCGCCAGCAGCTTGGGGGGCCGGTCAGATACGCAGTATTTT.

V usage is TRBV15 and J usage is TRBJ1-5; D possibly corresponds to TRBD1 (6 bases). Germline-derived CDR1 and CDR2 are LNHNV and YYDKDF (reference sequence). V was clipped by 0 bases and J by 2 bases, with 14 bases between them. This CDR3 has 17 residues. CDR3 coding DNA: TGTGCCACCAGCAGAGAGGGGGCCCCCTATGGCAATCAGCCCCAGCATTTT. Translated, it gives CATSREGAPYGNQPQHF.

This clone has more than one count but fewer than ten. The chain carries TRBV25-1 and TRBJ1-3; D possibly corresponds to TRBD1 (6 bases). Germline V gene data show CDR1 as MGHDK and CDR2 as SYGVNS. Trimming removed 2 bases from V and 3 bases from J, with 14 bases in between. The CDR3 is made up of 16 amino acids. This CDR3 reads CASSEIRGIYGNTIYF. The DNA of the CDR3 is TGTGCCAGCAGTGAAATCAGGGGAATCTATGGAAACACCATATATTTT.

This clone was counted between two and nine times. The chain joins TRBV6-4 to TRBJ2-2, with 10 bases that match TRBD1. The CDR3 length is 14 residues. J gave up 5 bases and V 6 bases, and 3 bases lay outside the gene matches. Germline CDR1 and CDR2: MRHNA and SNTAGT. The CDR3 DNA follows: TGTGCCAGCAGGGGACAGGGGCGAACCGGGGAGCTGTTTTTT. Translated: CASRGQGRTGELFF.

The V call is TRBV7-2, the J call TRBJ1-1, with unresolved D. V gave up 1 base and J gave up 1 base, with 10 bases separating them. The CDR3 is made up of 15 amino acids. The germline V gene encodes CDR1 SGHTA and CDR2 FQGNSA. CDR3 bases: TGTGCCAGCAGCTTAGTGTTTTGGCAGAACACTGAAGCTTTCTTT. It yields the protein CASSLVFWQNTEAFF. The variable domain in full, with the rest retrieved from reference TRBV7-2 and TRBJ1-1, is GAGVSQSPSNKVTEKGKDVELRCDPISGHTALYWYRQSLGQGLEFLIYFQGNSAPDKSGLPSDRFSAERTGGSVSTLTIQRTQQEDSAVYLCASSLVFWQNTEAFFGQGTRLTVV.

The sample holds many counts of this clone. J is TRBJ2-7 and V is TRBV13; 9 positions match TRBD1. V gave up 4 bases and J gave up 5 bases; unmatched junction bases: 6. Looked up from germline, CDR1 is PRHDT and CDR2 is FYEKMQ (reference sequence). This CDR3 region has 14 residues. CDR3 loop: CASSSGTGSDEQYF. CDR3 nucleotide sequence: TGTGCCAGCAGCTCCGGGACAGGGTCCGACGAGCAGTACTTC.

This chain uses TRBV7-9 with TRBJ1-2, with 7 bases aligning to TRBD1. The CDR3 runs to 14 residues. Germline values: CDR1 SEHNR, CDR2 FQNEAQ (reference sequence). Trimming at V came to 5 bases and at J to 3 bases, leaving 6 bases not matched to a gene. Written as DNA, the CDR3 is TGTGCCAGCAGCCAGAGACAGGGAGACTATGGCTACACCTTC. Its protein is CASSQRQGDYGYTF.

This clone is a singleton in its sample. The chain carries TRBV28 and TRBJ2-3; TRBD2 agrees at 8 bases. The trim removed 6 bases at V and 5 bases at J, leaving 7 bases unmatched. The CDR3 has 14 residues. Germline V gene sequence: CDR1 MDHEN, CDR2 SYDVKM. The CDR3: CASRATGGLDTQYF. The CDR3 coding sequence is TGTGCCAGCAGAGCTACGGGGGGGCTAGATACGCAGTATTTT. Combining the CDR3 with reference TRBV28 and TRBJ2-3 gives the whole variable domain DVKVTQSSRYLVKRTGEKVFLECVQDMDHENMFWYRQDPGLGLRLIYFSYDVKMKEKGDIPEGYSVSREKKERFSLILESASTNQTSMYLCASRATGGLDTQYFGPGTRLTVL.

The chain links TRBV11-2 to TRBJ2-4; the match to TRBD2 covers 12 bases. The ends lost 5 bases at V and 1 base at J; junction bases unmatched: 3. CDR3 length: 16 amino acids. Germline CDR1 reads SGHAT; CDR2 reads FQNNGV. This chain's CDR3 is CASSPTSGGAKNIQYF. The CDR3, as DNA: TGTGCCAGCAGCCCAACTAGCGGGGGGGCCAAAAACATTCAGTACTTC.

The V gene is TRBV2, the J gene TRBJ2-5; the match to TRBD2 covers 7 bases. In germline, CDR1 is SNHLY, CDR2 FYNNEI. V trimming: 5 bases; J trimming: 4 bases; junction bases outside the gene matches: 7. The CDR3 length is 14 residues. In DNA form, the CDR3 reads TGTGCCAGCAGTCCTGGGGGGGGTGGAGAGACCCAGTACTTC. This codes for CASSPGGGGETQYF.

In its sample, this clone was seen many times. The J gene is TRBJ2-3, the V gene TRBV28; 8 bases are shared with TRBD2. The germline gives CDR1 MDHEN, CDR2 SYDVKM. With 8 bases clipped from V and 0 bases from J, the junction kept 7 bases outside the gene matches. This CDR3 region has 15 residues. The CDR3 region has the DNA TGTGCCAGCCTCGGGGGGGCCGTTAGCACAGATACGCAGTATTTT. This translates into CASLGGAVSTDTQYF. Full variable domain (missing parts from reference TRBV28 and TRBJ2-3): DVKVTQSSRYLVKRTGEKVFLECVQDMDHENMFWYRQDPGLGLRLIYFSYDVKMKEKGDIPEGYSVSREKKERFSLILESASTNQTSMYLCASLGGAVSTDTQYFGPGTRLTVL.

Remarks on this clone: The same CDR3 also results from other DNA sequences found in this sample. This chain joins TRBV5-1 and TRBJ2-7; TRBD1 matches 8 bases. The CDR3 runs 14 residues. Trimming removed 5 bases from V and 3 bases from J; junction bases left unmatched: 7. CDR1 SGHRS and CDR2 YFSETQ come from the germline V gene. CDR3 sequence reads: CASSSGQGSYEQYF. The CDR3 DNA reads TGCGCCAGCAGTTCCGGACAGGGAAGCTACGAGCAGTACTTC.

This clone was seen a few times. This chain connects TRBV5-1 to TRBJ2-1, with TRBD2 identical over 8 bases. This CDR3 has 16 residues. J was trimmed by 8 bases and V by 5 bases; bases with no gene match: 15. Germline assignment: CDR1 SGHRS and CDR2 YFSETQ. The CDR3 sequence is CASRRGGTPTHDEQFF. CDR3 bases: TGCGCCAGCAGACGCGGGGGGACCCCAACCCACGATGAGCAGTTCTTC. Full variable domain (missing parts from reference TRBV5-1 and TRBJ2-1): KAGVTQTPRYLIKTRGQQVTLSCSPISGHRSVSWYQQTPGQGLQFLFEYFSETQRNKGNFPGRFSGRQFSNSRSEMNVSTLELGDSALYLCASRRGGTPTHDEQFFGPGTRLTVL.

This chain joins TRBV25-1 and TRBJ2-2; D is uncertain. Trimming removed 4 bases at V and 5 bases at J, with 14 bases between. The CDR3 runs to 15 residues. CDR1 and CDR2 (germline): MGHDK, SYGVNS. CDR3 protein: CASSAAGRITGELFF. For the CDR3, the DNA is TGTGCCAGCAGTGCTGCAGGCAGAATAACCGGGGAGCTGTTTTTT.

This clone has just a few counts. The J gene is TRBJ1-6, the V gene TRBV7-8; 9 nucleotides line up with TRBD1. The CDR3 is 15 amino acids. CDR1 SGHVS and CDR2 FQNEAQ come from the germline V gene. After removal of 5 bases from V and 6 bases from J, the junction contained 5 bases not matched to a gene. The DNA for the CDR3 is TGTGCCAGCAGCCTTCCGGGACAGGGTAATTCACCCCTCCACTTT. This encodes CASSLPGQGNSPLHF.

The chain is built from TRBV6-4 and TRBJ2-3; possibly TRBD2 for D (6 bases). Between the trimmed V and J ends, which lost 2 bases and 2 bases, there was a span of 8 bases. The CDR3 has 14 amino acids. Germline CDR1 is MRHNA and CDR2 is SNTAGT. Here the CDR3 reads CASSDTGDTDTQYF. For the CDR3, the DNA is TGTGCCAGCAGTGACACGGGGGACACAGATACGCAGTATTTT.

This clone showed up just a few times. The rearrangement joins TRBV5-1 to TRBJ2-5; D unresolved. The CDR3 spans 13 residues. V lost 4 bases and J lost 5, with 12 bases in between. Germline V CDR1 and CDR2: SGHRS, YFSETQ. DNA for the CDR3: TGCGCCAGCAGCCTCCACAAGGAGGAGACCCAGTACTTC. This translates into CASSLHKEETQYF.